What follows are 31 T cell receptor beta chains derived from one specimen sequenced in a study of T cell responses to AZD1222 COVID-19 vaccine. Some clones are missing from TCRdb's copy, which holds only in-frame ones; the method was immunoSEQ multiplex PCR. The sample carries about 170,000 clones, 85% to 95% recorded once. The sample was peripheral blood, taken on day 0 of AZD1222 vaccination. The source is an adult in good health.

This chain links TRBV11-1 with TRBJ2-1; a possible D gene is TRBD2 (7 bases). Germline V gene lookup returns CDR1 SGHAT and CDR2 FQDESV (reference sequence). Trimming left V 5 bases short and J 5 bases short, with 16 bases between. The CDR3 consists of 15 residues. The DNA for the CDR3 is TGTGCCAGCAGCCCAGAGGGGAGGGGGAACAATGAGCAGTTCTTC. Its protein is CASSPEGRGNNEQFF.

V usage is TRBV3-1 (or the pseudogene TRBV3-2) and J usage is TRBJ1-2; D perhaps matches TRBD1 (6 bases). Trimming pared 1 base from V and 7 bases from J, leaving 10 bases between. CDR3 length equals 13 residues. Germline loops: CDR1 LGHDT, CDR2 YNNKEL (reference sequence). As DNA, the CDR3 is TGTGCCAGCAGCCAAGTAGGAGGGGGTGGCTACACCTTC. It encodes CASSQVGGGGYTF.

CDR3 amino acids: CASSYQRIAEAFF. The CDR3 DNA reads TGTGCCAGCAGTTACCAGAGGATCGCTGAAGCTTTCTTT. The chain has TRBV6-5 and TRBJ1-1; no clear D gene. CDR3 length: 13 residues. Germline CDR1 and CDR2: MNHEY and SVGAGI. Between the trimmed V and J ends, which lost 2 bases and 6 bases, there was a span of 10 bases.

This rearrangement joins TRBV18 to TRBJ2-5, with D hard to call. V lost 5 bases and J 3 bases, leaving 10 bases between the germline ends. The CDR3 extends over 13 amino acids. Per germline, CDR1 KGHSH and CDR2 LQKENI. This CDR3 reads CASSRDREETQYF. CDR3 sequence (DNA): TGTGCCAGCTCAAGAGACCGAGAAGAGACCCAGTACTTC.

This clone was seen a single time. V and J are TRBV5-1 and TRBJ2-2; D tentatively reads TRBD1 or TRBD2 (5 bases each). CDR1 is SGHRS, CDR2 YFSETQ, per germline. The CDR3 covers 16 residues. V lost 1 base to trimming and J lost 4 bases, with 14 bases between them. CDR3 nucleotides: TGCGCCAGCAGCTTGTGGCGCAGGGCGGGCACCGGGGAGCTGTTTTTT. Its translation: CASSLWRRAGTGELFF.

This clone was seen a few times. The gene calls are TRBV11-2 and TRBJ2-2; TRBD1 matches 8 bases. CDR1 is SGHAT, CDR2 FQNNGV, per germline. V lost 11 bases, J lost 3 bases, and 8 bases stayed unmatched. This CDR3 spans 14 amino acids. CDR3 DNA: TGTGCCGGGGCCGGACAGGGCGACACCGGGGAGCTGTTTTTT. Translating gives CAGAGQGDTGELFF.

The J gene is TRBJ1-2, the V gene TRBV10-3, with D uncertain. Germline-derived CDR1 and CDR2 are ENHRY and SYGVKD. The V and J ends lost 1 base and 4 bases respectively, with 16 bases between them. The CDR3 length is 16 residues. For the CDR3, the DNA is TGTGCCATCAGTGAGTTTTCTGAGGTCGTACGCTATGGCTACACCTTC. Translation: CAISEFSEVVRYGYTF.

CDR3 coding DNA: TGTGCCAGCAGTGCCGCCCCTCAGGGCCGAGGGGAGCAGTACTTC. Its translation: CASSAAPQGRGEQYF. The rearrangement uses TRBV2 and TRBJ2-7; D is tentatively TRBD1 or TRBD2 (5 bases each). Trimming removed 4 bases at V and 7 bases at J, with 20 bases between. Germline V gene lookup returns CDR1 SNHLY and CDR2 FYNNEI. The CDR3 spans 15 residues.

This clone occurred once. The V call is TRBV12-3 or TRBV12-4, the J call TRBJ1-2, with D maybe TRBD1 (5 bases). V was cut by 8 bases and J by 6 bases, with 7 bases left in between. The CDR3 has 10 residues. CDR3 sequence reads: CASWGDGYTF. Written as DNA, the CDR3 is TGTGCCAGCTGGGGGGATGGCTACACCTTC.

The chain is built from TRBV5-1 and TRBJ2-1, with D possibly TRBD1 on 6 matching bases. V was trimmed by 1 base and J by 4 bases, leaving 12 bases between them. CDR3 size: 15 residues. The germline V gene encodes CDR1 SGHRS and CDR2 YFSETQ. The CDR3 loop is CASSLLGQLYNEQFF. Written as DNA, the CDR3 is TGCGCCAGCAGCTTGCTTGGACAGTTGTACAATGAGCAGTTCTTC.

As DNA, the CDR3 is TGTGCCAGTACCCGGAGTGGGGCCTACAATGAGCAGTTCTTC. This sequence encodes CASTRSGAYNEQFF. The gene calls are TRBV19 and TRBJ2-1; D call uncertain. CDR3 size: 14 residues. Germline V gene lookup returns CDR1 LNHDA and CDR2 SQIVND (reference sequence). V lost 7 bases and J lost 2, with 12 bases in between.

The chain employs TRBV12-3 or TRBV12-4 and TRBJ2-7, with 7 positions matching TRBD1. The junction had 6 bases not matched to a gene; V was cut back by 11 bases and J by 2 bases. CDR3 length: 12 amino acids. Here the CDR3 reads CASGDSTYEQYF. The CDR3 DNA sequence: TGTGCCTCCGGGGACAGCACCTACGAGCAGTACTTC.

DNA for the CDR3: TGCGCCAGCAGTGTGGGTAACTATGGCTACACCTTC. It translates to CASSVGNYGYTF. This chain connects TRBV10-2 to TRBJ1-2; D gene ambiguous. There are 12 residues in the CDR3. V lost 4 bases, J lost 1 base, and 4 bases lay in between. Germline V gene data show CDR1 as WSHSY and CDR2 as SAAADI.

The chain has TRBV11-2 and TRBJ1-1, with 7 bases matching TRBD1. V shed 1 base and J 4 bases; nucleotides not matched to a gene: 12. Germline-derived CDR1 and CDR2 are SGHAT and FQNNGV. The CDR3 sequence is 17 residues long. The CDR3 reads CASSLGRGTVGSTEAFF. The CDR3, as DNA: TGTGCCAGCAGCTTAGGAAGAGGGACAGTCGGAAGCACTGAAGCTTTCTTT.

V gene TRBV19 combines with J gene TRBJ1-2; TRBD1 is a possible D gene (6 bases). This CDR3 contains 14 residues. Trimming stripped 6 bases from V and 2 bases from J, with 13 bases between. Germline-derived CDR1 and CDR2 are LNHDA and SQIVND (reference sequence). The DNA of the CDR3 is TGTGCCAGTAGCCGGGACAATGTAAACTATGGCTACACCTTC. Encoded protein: CASSRDNVNYGYTF.

V gene TRBV7-9 combines with J gene TRBJ1-1, with TRBD1 identical over 9 bases. This CDR3 is 15 amino acids long. Germline values: CDR1 SEHNR, CDR2 FQNEAQ (reference sequence). V lost 1 base and J lost 6; bases outside the gene matches: 6. The CDR3 reads CASSLVGTGFPEAFF. The CDR3 bases are TGTGCCAGCAGCTTAGTCGGGACAGGGTTCCCTGAAGCTTTCTTT.

The rearrangement joins TRBV6-2 or TRBV6-3 to TRBJ2-3, with D possibly being TRBD1 (5 bases). Deletions cut 5 bases from V and 5 bases from J, with 14 bases between. Germline assignment: CDR1 MNHEY and CDR2 SVGEGT. This CDR3 has 14 residues. CDR3 amino acids: CASSHLAGIDTQYF. In DNA form, the CDR3 reads TGTGCCAGCAGTCATTTGGCAGGGATAGATACGCAGTATTTT.

The CDR3 sequence: CASSLRTKSSYNSPLHF. The CDR3, as DNA: TGTGCCAGCAGCCTTAGGACAAAAAGCTCCTATAATTCACCCCTCCACTTT. The J gene is TRBJ1-6, the V gene TRBV5-4; D is perhaps TRBD1 (5 bases). V was cut by 4 bases and J by 0 bases, with 14 bases left in between. The CDR3 is 17 amino acids. The germline gives CDR1 SGHNT, CDR2 YYREEE (reference sequence). Variable domain in full (rest from reference TRBV5-4 and TRBJ1-6): ETGVTQSPTHLIKTRGQQVTLRCSSQSGHNTVSWYQQALGQGPQFIFQYYREEENGRGNFPPRFSGLQFPNYSSELNVNALELDDSALYLCASSLRTKSSYNSPLHFGNGTRLTVT.

The chain couples TRBV6-5 to TRBJ1-1; 10 positions agree with TRBD1. CDR1 and CDR2 (germline): MNHEY, SVGAGI. This CDR3 is built from 13 residues. Losses at the gene ends were 10 bases for V and 6 bases for J; bases not matched to a gene: 8. In DNA, the CDR3 is TGTGCCACCACGGGACAGGGGTTTCCTGAAGCTTTCTTT. It specifies CATTGQGFPEAFF.

The rearrangement uses TRBV19 and TRBJ2-3, with D possibly being TRBD1 or TRBD2 (5 bases each). The CDR3 is made up of 18 amino acids. V was pared by 5 bases and J by 0 bases, with 21 bases between. CDR1 and CDR2 (germline): LNHDA, SQIVND (reference sequence). The chain's CDR3 is CASSDRDLNPTSTDTQYF. The CDR3 bases are TGTGCCAGTAGTGACCGGGACCTAAACCCCACTAGCACAGATACGCAGTATTTT.

This sequence joins TRBV12-3 or TRBV12-4 and TRBJ1-3; D gene unclear. The CDR3 totals 12 residues. Trimming took off 6 bases at V and 5 bases at J, with 8 bases between the two ends. CDR3 nucleotide sequence: TGTGCCAGCAGGGAGGAACGAAACACCATATATTTT. Translated, it gives CASREERNTIYF.

This clone was counted a single time. The chain recombines TRBV7-9 with TRBJ2-2, with 8 bases identical to TRBD2. The CDR3 consists of 16 residues. Germline V CDR1 and CDR2: SEHNR, FQNEAQ (reference sequence). V lost 6 bases and J lost 4; bases outside the gene matches: 10. The CDR3 DNA reads as TGTGCCAGCAGATACTGGACTAGCCTAGTCACCGGGGAGCTGTTTTTT. Translating it yields CASRYWTSLVTGELFF.

V and J are TRBV7-9 and TRBJ1-3; no firm D call. The germline V gene has CDR1 SEHNR and CDR2 FQNEAQ (reference sequence). Trimming took off 2 bases at V and 2 bases at J, with 4 bases between the two ends. CDR3 size: 13 residues. CDR3 nucleotides: TGTGCCAGCAGCTTAACCCCTGGAAACACCATATATTTT. Its translation: CASSLTPGNTIYF.

This clone appeared once. J is TRBJ1-3 and V is TRBV30; D is perhaps TRBD1 (5 bases). From germline, CDR1 is GTSNPN and CDR2 SVGIG (reference sequence). V was shortened by 2 bases and J by 1 base, with 12 bases between the two germline ends. The CDR3 consists of 15 residues. In nucleotides, the CDR3 is TGTGCCTGGAGTCAGAGGGGTTTGTCTGGAAACACCATATATTTT. It translates to CAWSQRGLSGNTIYF.

The rearrangement uses TRBV6-6 and TRBJ1-1, with D hard to call. Looked up from germline, CDR1 is MNHNY and CDR2 is SVGAGI (reference sequence). The CDR3 has 14 amino acids. V lost 4 bases and J lost 1, with 10 bases in between. The CDR3 nucleotides read TGTGCCAGCAGTTCGGGAGTCGGGAACACTGAAGCTTTCTTT. Translating gives CASSSGVGNTEAFF.

The V gene is TRBV5-6, the J gene TRBJ1-1; D is perhaps TRBD1 (5 bases). The V gene's germline CDR1 is SGHDT and CDR2 YYEEEE. Between the trimmed V and J ends, which lost 2 bases and 4 bases, there was a span of 9 bases. The CDR3 loop spans 13 amino acids. CDR3 sequence reads: CASSFWGSTEAFF. The CDR3 coding sequence is TGTGCCAGCAGCTTTTGGGGGTCCACTGAAGCTTTCTTT.

The gene calls are TRBV6-4 and TRBJ2-1; 8 bases are shared with TRBD2. The CDR3 contains 15 residues. Germline loops: CDR1 MRHNA, CDR2 SNTAGT. The V and J ends lost 5 bases and 5 bases, in that order; junction bases with no gene match: 8. CDR3 region: CASSRSAGVNNEQFF. The CDR3 nucleotides are TGTGCCAGCAGTCGCTCAGCGGGAGTTAACAATGAGCAGTTCTTC.

This chain connects TRBV6-1 to TRBJ1-5; D perhaps matches TRBD1 (5 bases). The CDR3 loop spans 14 amino acids. The ends were cut back, 1 base at V and 7 bases at J, with 11 bases in the middle. The germline gives CDR1 MNHNS, CDR2 SASEGT. This CDR3 is CASSEEAGWQPQHF. DNA of the CDR3: TGTGCCAGCAGTGAAGAGGCAGGGTGGCAGCCCCAGCATTTT.

This chain links TRBV9 with TRBJ2-7, with D perhaps TRBD2 (6 bases). This CDR3 is 14 amino acids long. The germline V gene encodes CDR1 SGDLS and CDR2 YYNGEE. V was shortened by 3 bases and J by 1 base, with 11 bases between the two germline ends. The DNA for the CDR3 is TGTGCCAGCAGCGGGGGGACTGCTTCCTACGAGCAGTACTTC. Encoded protein: CASSGGTASYEQYF. Drawing the rest from reference TRBV9 and TRBJ2-7, the complete variable domain is DSGVTQTPKHLITATGQRVTLRCSPRSGDLSVYWYQQSLDQGLQFLIQYYNGEERAKGNILERFSAQQFPDLHSELNLSSLELGDSALYFCASSGGTASYEQYFGPGTRLTVT.

V and J are TRBV10-1 and TRBJ1-2; 10 positions match TRBD1. The V gene's germline CDR1 is WNHNN and CDR2 SYGVQD (reference sequence). J gave up 6 bases and V 4 bases, and 8 bases lay outside the gene matches. The CDR3 is made up of 15 amino acids. The CDR3 reads CASSGKGTGENGYTF. The DNA of the CDR3 is TGCGCCAGCAGTGGAAAGGGGACAGGGGAGAATGGCTACACCTTC.

The CDR3 spells CASSLAGRYGPQHF. The CDR3 DNA sequence: TGTGCCAGCAGCCTTGCAGGTCGTTATGGACCCCAGCATTTT. The chain couples TRBV5-6 to TRBJ1-5; D gene ambiguous. V gave up 4 bases and J gave up 10 bases, with 18 bases separating them. CDR3 length: 14 residues. The V gene's germline CDR1 is SGHDT and CDR2 YYEEEE.